This TCR beta chain was captured by sequencing in a study of vaccination effects on CD4 cells after COVID-19. On roughly day 10 of culture, CD4+ T cells were separated out. Participants got two doses of BNT162b2 or mRNA-1273 vaccine. Unmatched junction bases numbered 9, after V lost 3 bases and J lost 4 bases. Looked up from germline, CDR1 is ENHRY and CDR2 is SYGVKD. The CDR3 covers 16 residues. Study findings and constraints: Early post-infection timepoints were absent, and convalescent patients were few. Only 1 of 255 vaccine-induced clones from healthy vaccinees cross-reacted with common cold coronaviruses.

Using immunoSEQ multiplex PCR, the repertoire was profiled, and TCRdb retains in-frame clones only, with some absent. The profile shows 45,000 to 55,000 clones, roughly 70% of them singletons. This clone occurred a few times. Its antigen is unknown. The V and J genes are TRBV10-3 and TRBJ1-1; the match to TRBD1 covers 9 bases. Specimen: CD4+ T cells from PBMCs cultured without peptide, collected after COVID-19 vaccination. The TCR comes from a human donor who received a COVID-19 vaccine. CDR3 bases: TGTGCCATCAGTGAACCTGTGGGACAGGGTGGCACTGAAGCTTTCTTT. This encodes CAISEPVGQGGTEAFF.